This TCR beta chain is from a study of blood T cells in healthy people across ages. It was with a sample-barcoded 5' primer and a J-beta primer mix that a second PCR of about 6 to 12 cycles was run. TCRdb independently ran MiXCR on the 5' RACE reads; one entry per CDR3 protein. The table has approximately 880,000 distinct CDR3 sequences, about 48% seen once. Looked up from germline, CDR1 is SEHNR and CDR2 is FQNEAQ (reference sequence). There are 13 residues in the CDR3. Trimming took off 0 bases at V and 7 bases at J, with 9 bases between the two ends. The gene calls are TRBV7-9 and TRBJ1-2; D might be TRBD1 (6 bases). This receptor was obtained from a young man in good health. The sample consisted of blood. CDR3 DNA: TGTGCCAGCAGCTTAGCGGGGGGCAGTGGCTACACCTTC. Amino acid sequence: CASSLAGGSGYTF.